These 13 T cell receptor beta chains were sequenced from one sample in a study of T cells after yellow fever vaccination. From the 5' RACE reads, TCRdb called clonotypes with MiXCR, one entry per CDR3 protein. The profile shows about 210,000 distinct CDR3 sequences, approximately 3% of them singletons. This specimen was CD4+ T cells sorted from PBMCs, taken 10 days after the yellow fever booster vaccination. The receptors derive from a man aged 18-30 years who received the YFV17D yellow fever vaccine.

This chain joins TRBV20-1 and TRBJ2-3; 10 bases are a match to TRBD2. Germline V gives CDR1 DFQATT, CDR2 SNEGSKA (reference sequence). CDR3 length: 14 amino acids. CDR3 bases: TGCAGCGCCAGGACTAGCGGACTCACAGATACGCAGTATTTT. Translation gives CSARTSGLTDTQYF.

The sample holds many counts of this clonotype. The chain uses TRBV29-1 and TRBJ2-3; 7 nucleotides align to TRBD1. CDR1 is SQVTM and CDR2 is ANQGSEA in the germline V gene. V lost 8 bases, J lost 6 bases, and 11 bases stayed unmatched. The CDR3 consists of 13 residues. The CDR3 spells CSCTPEGADTQYF. In nucleotides, the CDR3 is TGCAGCTGTACGCCCGAGGGGGCGGATACGCAGTATTTT.

This clonotype was detected many times. The rearrangement uses TRBV14 and TRBJ2-7; D uncertain. V lost 4 bases and J lost 3, with 22 bases in between. Germline values: CDR1 SGHDN, CDR2 FVKESK. This CDR3 is built from 17 residues. The CDR3 spells CASSPLPARATFYEQYF. The DNA of the CDR3 is TGTGCCAGCAGCCCTCTACCTGCTAGAGCCACATTCTACGAGCAGTACTTC. Full variable domain (outside the CDR3, taken from reference TRBV14 and TRBJ2-7): EAGVTQFPSHSVIEKGQTVTLRCDPISGHDNLYWYRRVMGKEIKFLLHFVKESKQDESGMPNNRFLAERTGGTYSTLKVQPAELEDSGVYFCASSPLPARATFYEQYFGPGTRLTVT.

This clonotype has at least ten counts. The gene calls are TRBV6-2 or TRBV6-3 and TRBJ1-5; 9 bases line up with TRBD1. The CDR3 contains 17 residues. The germline V gene encodes CDR1 MNHEY and CDR2 SVGEGT. V lost 2 bases, J lost 5 bases, and 10 bases stayed unmatched. The CDR3 sequence: CASSYVSGQGLYQPQHF. The CDR3 DNA reads as TGTGCCAGCAGTTACGTCTCAGGACAGGGGCTCTATCAGCCCCAGCATTTT.

This clonotype appeared many times. This rearrangement joins TRBV5-6 to TRBJ2-3, with D possibly called TRBD1 or TRBD2 (7 bases each). CDR1 is SGHDT and CDR2 is YYEEEE in the germline V gene. Trimming took off 4 bases at V and 2 bases at J, with 20 bases between the two ends. This CDR3 is built from 17 residues. The CDR3 DNA sequence: TGTGCCAGCAGCGCAGCTCGGGGGGACAGTGTCACAGATACGCAGTATTTT. Its translation is CASSAARGDSVTDTQYF.

This clonotype appeared many times. The rearrangement links TRBV29-1 to TRBJ2-7; 8 bases agree with TRBD1. CDR3 length: 12 residues. Trimming took 6 bases from V and 5 from J; bases not matched to a gene: 6. From germline, CDR1 is SQVTM and CDR2 ANQGSEA. CDR3 protein: CSVRTGYNEQYF. The CDR3 DNA reads as TGCAGCGTCAGGACAGGGTACAACGAGCAGTACTTC.

The chain joins TRBV5-1 to TRBJ1-2; tentative D call: TRBD1 (5 bases). The CDR3 runs 13 residues. Germline assignment: CDR1 SGHRS and CDR2 YFSETQ. V was trimmed by 3 bases and J by 7 bases, leaving 13 bases between them. The CDR3 nucleotides are TGCGCCAGCAGCTGGTTGGCGGGGACTGGCTACACCTTC. Protein sequence: CASSWLAGTGYTF.

The genes are TRBV4-3 and TRBJ2-7, with TRBD2 identical over 10 bases. The CDR3 loop spans 15 amino acids. From germline, CDR1 is LGHNA and CDR2 YSLEER. V lost 1 base, J lost 7 bases, and 7 bases stayed unmatched. This CDR3 is CASSQVERGGGEQYF. The CDR3 nucleotides read TGCGCCAGCAGCCAAGTTGAGCGGGGGGGCGGGGAGCAGTACTTC.

Points on this clonotype: A much larger clone lies one base from this, so it may be a read error. V gene TRBV2 combines with J gene TRBJ1-1; TRBD1 might be the D (6 bases). CDR1 and CDR2 from the germline V gene are SNHLY and FYNNEI. V was cut by 6 bases and J by 1 base, with 9 bases left in between. The CDR3 spans 13 residues. CDR3 nucleotide sequence: TGTGCCAGCAGGGGGGGCGCGAACACTGAAGCTTTCTTT. Translating it yields CASRGGANTEAFF.

The V and J genes are TRBV4-2 and TRBJ2-5; either TRBD1 or TRBD2 may supply D (5 bases each). Per germline, CDR1 LGHNA and CDR2 YNFKEQ. The CDR3 runs to 15 residues. V shed 5 bases and J shed 0 bases, with 13 bases lying between them. CDR3 amino acids: CASSSSGTDQETQYF. The DNA of the CDR3 is TGTGCCAGCAGCTCATCCGGGACGGACCAAGAGACCCAGTACTTC.

The chain couples TRBV7-9 to TRBJ2-5, with 11 positions matching TRBD1. Germline V gene lookup returns CDR1 SEHNR and CDR2 FQNEAQ (reference sequence). This CDR3 has 16 amino acids. V shed 3 bases and J 4 bases; nucleotides not matched to a gene: 7. In DNA form, the CDR3 reads TGTGCCAGCAGCTTCCCCCGGACAGGGGGCAGAGAGACCCAGTACTTC. Encoded protein: CASSFPRTGGRETQYF.

This clonotype has just a few counts. The chain employs TRBV11-2 and TRBJ2-1, with D maybe TRBD1 (6 bases). The V gene's germline CDR1 is SGHAT and CDR2 FQNNGV. The CDR3 spans 14 residues. V lost 5 bases to trimming and J lost 7 bases, with 15 bases between them. The CDR3: CASSTLLQGNEQFF. The CDR3 nucleotides are TGTGCCAGCAGCACACTGCTCCAGGGGAATGAGCAGTTCTTC.

The chain has TRBV9 and TRBJ1-2; D is unclear. The CDR3 extends over 13 amino acids. Germline CDR1 SGDLS, CDR2 YYNGEE. Deletions cut 1 base from V and 3 bases from J, with 7 bases between. CDR3 sequence reads: CASSVTEDYGYTF. For the CDR3, the DNA is TGTGCCAGCAGCGTAACAGAGGACTATGGCTACACCTTC.